This T cell receptor beta chain was recorded in a study of beta chain features in type 1 diabetes. The CDR3 length is 12 residues. V lost 5 bases, J lost 5 bases, and 9 bases lay in between. The germline CDR1 and CDR2 sequences are SGHVS and FQNEAQ. Expressed TCRB transcripts were sequenced because the isolated RNA had all been reverse transcribed beforehand. Repertoires were generated with immunoSEQ multiplex PCR, while TCRdb's copy carries only in-frame clones and drops some. The sample consists of over 500,000 clones, roughly 16% of them appearing once. This sequence joins TRBV7-8 and TRBJ2-5; D gene ambiguous. Sequencing used naive CD4+ T cells from blood. This clonotype was obtained from a man aged 18 to 29 in good health. The CDR3 bases are TGTGCCAGCAGCCGCCCACTGGAGACCCAGTACTTC. Translation: CASSRPLETQYF.